This record concerns one TCR beta chain sequence. Germline CDR1 and CDR2: MNHEY and SMNVEV (reference sequence). The CDR3 extends over 17 amino acids. Trimming took 3 bases from V and 1 from J; bases not matched to a gene: 4. As handled by the study authors: Amplification with reference gene primers provided the estimates of nucleated cell counts. The table came from immunoSEQ multiplex PCR; TCRdb's copy has only in-frame clones and leaves some out. V and J calls and clone size are copied from that table; D and trimming were computed from the DNA. In the table there are about 150,000 clones, around 87% of which are singletons. The data stem from a study of blood T cell repertoires in COVID-19. Study as a whole: Samples taken during acute and convalescent COVID-19 were collected in the United States, Italy and Spain. Nucleic acid was either cDNA or gDNA, and it came from T cells, B-cell-depleted T cells, or PBMCs.

The genes are TRBV27 and TRBJ2-1; 12 bases are a match to TRBD2. The sequence came from a man older than 75 with acute or convalescent COVID-19. The sample consisted of peripheral blood. CDR3 DNA sequence: TGTGCCAGCAGTTTTCGGCTAGCGGGAGGGTCCTACAATGAGCAGTTCTTC. Its protein product is CASSFRLAGGSYNEQFF.